The source of this T cell receptor beta chain is a study of T cell responses to AZD1222 COVID-19 vaccine. Sequencing used immunoSEQ multiplex PCR; TCRdb keeps in-frame clones, though not all of them. The profile shows 75,000 to 100,000 clones, 85% to 90% of them singletons. The clonotype comes from an adult in good health. The sample in question was peripheral blood, obtained on day 0 of AZD1222 vaccination.

The CDR3 sequence: CASSLGREGEAFF. The CDR3 DNA sequence: TGTGCCAGCAGTTTGGGTAGGGAAGGTGAAGCTTTCTTT. The chain carries TRBV12-3 or TRBV12-4 and TRBJ1-1; the D is unclear. Between the trimmed V and J ends, which lost 3 bases and 7 bases, there was a span of 12 bases. This CDR3 region has 13 residues.